This T cell receptor beta chain was sequenced for a study of a mutant IDH1 vaccine in newly diagnosed glioma. Across the study: Antecedent treatment encompassed radiotherapy, temozolomide, or their combination; the majority received both.

Remarks on this clone: Its cognate antigen is unknown.

V shed 0 bases, J shed 4 bases, and the junction held 4 bases outside the gene matches. Germline CDR1 is SGDLS and CDR2 is YYNGEE. The length of the CDR3 is 15 residues. The time point was: week 23, last vaccination. Every vaccination contained 300 ug of the mutant IDH1 20-mer peptide and was paired with topical imiquimod. The donors had new WHO grade 3 or 4 astrocytomas; these were IDH1-mutant and ATRX-lost. Generated by immunoSEQ multiplex PCR, the TCRdb table keeps only in-frame clones and is missing some. The sample lists approximately 82,000 clones; around 83% were seen once. Broader study findings: Immune responses induced by vaccination arose in under 95% of the patients.

V usage is TRBV9 and J usage is TRBJ1-1; 9 positions match TRBD1. The sequencing used PBMCs, collected from a glioma patient whose treatment included an IDH1 peptide vaccine. The TCR originated in a woman aged 45-65 years with glioma. The DNA of the CDR3 is TGTGCCAGCAGCGTAGGGGACAGGGACGGCACTGAAGCTTTCTTT. Its protein product is CASSVGDRDGTEAFF.